The 29 T cell receptor beta chains presented below share a single source sample, sequenced in a study of neurological immune-mediated disorders. TCRdb fed the 5' RACE reads into MiXCR, producing one record per CDR3 protein. Of about 4,800 distinct CDR3 sequences listed, more than 20% are singletons. The sample was CD8+ T cells from blood. The receptors were sampled from an older woman with HTLV-1-associated myelopathy (HAM/TSP).

This rearrangement joins TRBV20-1 to TRBJ2-3, with a weak D call TRBD2 (5 bases). Trimming cost V 3 bases and J 0 bases, with 22 bases left between them. The CDR3 is made up of 18 amino acids. Germline V gene data show CDR1 as DFQATT and CDR2 as SNEGSKA (reference sequence). The CDR3 region has the DNA TGCAGTGCTAGGGAGTTAGGGTCGGGAACTGGTAGCACAGATACGCAGTATTTT. The encoded protein is CSARELGSGTGSTDTQYF.

This clonotype is labeled as large. V is TRBV5-1 and J is TRBJ1-1; 10 nucleotides align to TRBD1. Trimming took 4 bases from V and 4 from J; bases not matched to a gene: 13. This CDR3 contains 17 residues. The germline V gene has CDR1 SGHRS and CDR2 YFSETQ. The chain's CDR3 is CASSLYGTGELSTEAFF. The CDR3 DNA reads as TGCGCCAGCAGCCTTTACGGGACAGGGGAATTGAGCACTGAAGCTTTCTTT.

This clonotype was counted many times. The chain carries TRBV7-9 and TRBJ2-7; D gene unclear. CDR3 length: 12 residues. The V end lost 2 bases, the J end lost 1 base, and 3 bases lay between the germline ends. Looked up from germline, CDR1 is SEHNR and CDR2 is FQNEAQ (reference sequence). The CDR3 sequence is CASSLTSYEQYF. CDR3 DNA: TGTGCCAGCAGCTTAACGTCCTACGAGCAGTACTTC.

V is TRBV5-1 and J is TRBJ1-1; D is uncertain. The germline CDR1 and CDR2 sequences are SGHRS and YFSETQ. Trimming removed 1 base at V and 4 bases at J, with 8 bases between. The CDR3 has 13 residues. CDR3 nucleotides: TGCGCCAGCAGCTTGTGGGTCGGCACTGAAGCTTTCTTT. This gives the protein CASSLWVGTEAFF.

The chain couples TRBV24-1 to TRBJ1-5; no reliable D call. Germline V lookup: CDR1 KGHDR, CDR2 SFDVKD. The CDR3 is made up of 13 amino acids. V dropped 2 bases and J dropped 4 bases, with 5 bases sitting between them. This chain's CDR3 is CATSDSGNQPQHF. The CDR3 DNA is TGTGCCACCAGTGATTCGGGGAATCAGCCCCAGCATTTT.

The CDR3 loop reads CASILREGRWSYTQYF. The CDR3 nucleotides are TGTGCCAGCATCCTACGGGAGGGCCGGTGGTCATATACGCAGTATTTT. The chain links TRBV6-4 to TRBJ2-3; the match to TRBD2 covers 8 bases. There are 16 residues in the CDR3. Looked up from germline, CDR1 is MRHNA and CDR2 is SNTAGT. Trimming cost V 7 bases and J 7 bases; bases outside gene matches: 16.

This clonotype is labeled as medium-sized. This chain links TRBV25-1 with TRBJ1-2; no clear D. CDR3 length equals 13 residues. Trimming cost V 2 bases and J 4 bases, with 8 bases left between them. In germline, CDR1 is MGHDK, CDR2 SYGVNS. CDR3 bases: TGTGCCAGCAGTGAAGCGGCAGTCTATGGCTACACCTTC. Translating gives CASSEAAVYGYTF.

This clonotype is labeled medium-sized. The rearrangement joins TRBV6-6 to TRBJ2-5; 12 bases are shared with TRBD1. The CDR3 runs 15 residues. The germline gives CDR1 MNHNY, CDR2 SVGAGI (reference sequence). V lost 8 bases, J lost 4 bases, and 8 bases stayed unmatched. The CDR3 sequence is CASSSGQGAGETQYF. Here the CDR3 DNA reads TGTGCCAGCTCGTCGGGACAGGGGGCTGGAGAGACCCAGTACTTC.

This clonotype was counted ten times or more. The rearrangement joins TRBV30 to TRBJ2-1, with unresolved D. The CDR3 contains 14 residues. Germline CDR1 is GTSNPN and CDR2 is SVGIG (reference sequence). V dropped 2 bases and J dropped 1 base, with 9 bases sitting between them. The CDR3 sequence: CAWSSDQSYNEQFF. The CDR3 bases are TGTGCCTGGAGTTCTGACCAATCCTACAATGAGCAGTTCTTC. Combining the CDR3 with reference TRBV30 and TRBJ2-1 gives the whole variable domain SQTIHQWPATLVQPVGSPLSLECTVEGTSNPNLYWYRQAAGRGLQLLFYSVGIGQISSEVPQNLSASRPQDRQFILSSKKLLLSDSGFYLCAWSSDQSYNEQFFGPGTRLTVL.

The sample holds many counts of this clonotype. J is TRBJ2-7 and V is TRBV7-2; 12 bases fit TRBD2. The length of the CDR3 is 15 residues. With 5 bases clipped from V and 7 bases from J, the junction kept 9 bases outside the gene matches. Germline CDR1 reads SGHTA; CDR2 reads FQGNSA. CDR3: CASSPGTSGFPEQYF. The CDR3 bases are TGTGCCAGCAGCCCTGGGACTAGCGGGTTCCCAGAGCAGTACTTC.

In this sample, this clonotype turned up many times. The chain couples TRBV3-1 to TRBJ2-1; D tentatively reads TRBD1 or TRBD2 (5 bases each). Germline loops: CDR1 LGHDT, CDR2 YNNKEL (reference sequence). CDR3 size: 18 residues. Trimming pared 0 bases from V and 5 bases from J, leaving 20 bases between. The CDR3 nucleotides are TGTGCCAGCAGCCAAGATCCCCGGGACGGGATGACGCACAATGAGCAGTTCTTC. It is translated as CASSQDPRDGMTHNEQFF.

This clonotype has more than one count but fewer than ten. Here the CDR3 reads CSASPLGAEEQYF. The CDR3 nucleotides are TGCAGTGCTAGCCCGTTGGGGGCAGAAGAGCAGTACTTC. V gene TRBV20-1 combines with J gene TRBJ2-7, with D possibly being TRBD1 (6 bases). This CDR3 has 13 amino acids. Looked up from germline, CDR1 is DFQATT and CDR2 is SNEGSKA (reference sequence). Trimming pared 3 bases from V and 7 bases from J, leaving 16 bases between.

Ten or more counts support this clonotype. This chain joins TRBV20-1 and TRBJ1-6, with TRBD1 matching over 9 bases. The germline CDR1 and CDR2 sequences are DFQATT and SNEGSKA (reference sequence). V lost 3 bases to trimming and J lost 5 bases; unmatched junction nucleotides: 2. This CDR3 has 14 amino acids. The CDR3 region is CSARGDRDNSPLHF. CDR3 nucleotides: TGCAGTGCTAGGGGGGACAGGGATAATTCACCCCTCCACTTT.

This clonotype was seen at least ten times. V and J are TRBV9 and TRBJ1-1; D gene unclear. The CDR3 loop spans 14 amino acids. Germline lookup yields CDR1 SGDLS and CDR2 YYNGEE. Trimming cost V 4 bases and J 0 bases, with 10 bases left between them. The CDR3 loop reads CASSPNQVNTEAFF. DNA of the CDR3: TGTGCCAGCAGCCCGAACCAGGTGAACACTGAAGCTTTCTTT.

In this sample, this clonotype is medium-sized. The chain carries TRBV20-1 and TRBJ2-7; D gene ambiguous. This CDR3 comprises 14 residues. V was pared by 0 bases and J by 3 bases, with 12 bases between. In germline, CDR1 is DFQATT, CDR2 SNEGSKA (reference sequence). The CDR3: CSARDRAQIYEQYF. CDR3 DNA: TGCAGTGCTAGAGATCGGGCACAGATCTACGAGCAGTACTTC.

This clonotype appeared a single time. It is unclear where the CDR3 begins or ends on the DNA, so no DNA is shown, and the CDR3 is as TCRdb lists it. The chain uses TRBV5-1 and TRBJ1-5; TRBD1, the D gene given by the table, was not confirmed from the DNA. Germline-derived CDR1 and CDR2 are SGHRS and YFSETQ. Both ends counted, the CDR3 spans 21 residues. This CDR3 is CASSFYICSASSGQGLQPQHF.

This clonotype was recorded once. The V gene is TRBV7-2, the J gene TRBJ1-3; D not certain. V lost 4 bases and J lost 0, with 10 bases in between. Germline V gene data show CDR1 as SGHTA and CDR2 as FQGNSA. The CDR3 runs 15 residues. In DNA, the CDR3 is TGTGCCAGCAGCTCCTGGTCAGCCTCTGGAAACACCATATATTTT. Translated: CASSSWSASGNTIYF.

In this sample, this clonotype is medium-sized. This sequence joins TRBV4-1 and TRBJ2-3, with TRBD2 as a possible D gene (6 bases). The CDR3 loop spans 17 amino acids. Germline V gene data show CDR1 as MGHRA and CDR2 as YSYEKL. The V gene lost 1 base and the J gene lost 5 bases, with 19 bases spanning the gap. CDR3 nucleotides: TGCGCCAGCAGCCAAGCGGGACTCCCAATGGGGGTAGATACGCAGTATTTT. It specifies CASSQAGLPMGVDTQYF.

The table lists this clonotype with many counts. V usage is TRBV11-3 and J usage is TRBJ2-1, with 12 bases aligning to TRBD2. V was pared by 1 base and J by 8 bases, with 3 bases of the junction left unmatched. This CDR3 is 15 amino acids long. From germline, CDR1 is SGHNT and CDR2 YENEEA. The CDR3 DNA is TGTGCCAGCAGCTTAGTGACTAGCGGGGGACATGAGCAGTTCTTC. Translated, it gives CASSLVTSGGHEQFF.

This clonotype was detected many times. The V gene is TRBV5-6, the J gene TRBJ1-3, with D unclear. Germline CDR1 is SGHDT and CDR2 is YYEEEE. This CDR3 has 14 amino acids. V shed 4 bases and J shed 0 bases, with 8 bases lying between them. The chain's CDR3 is CASSQHGSGNTIYF. The CDR3 coding sequence is TGTGCCAGCAGCCAACATGGCTCTGGAAACACCATATATTTT.

The chain uses TRBV7-8 and TRBJ1-1, with 9 bases identical to TRBD1. The CDR3 totals 15 residues. The V and J ends lost 0 bases and 4 bases, in that order; junction bases with no gene match: 3. Germline-derived CDR1 and CDR2 are SGHVS and FQNEAQ. The CDR3: CASSLASTGGTEAFF. The CDR3 coding sequence is TGTGCCAGCAGCTTAGCGTCGACAGGGGGCACTGAAGCTTTCTTT. The full variable domain, its missing parts supplied by reference TRBV7-8 and TRBJ1-1, is GAGVSQSPRYKVAKRGQDVALRCDPISGHVSLFWYQQALGQGPEFLTYFQNEAQLDKSGLPSDRFFAERPEGSVSTLKIQRTQQEDSAVYLCASSLASTGGTEAFFGQGTRLTVV.

This clonotype was seen just once. V and J are TRBV7-9 and TRBJ2-2, with a weak D call TRBD1 (5 bases). This CDR3 comprises 16 residues. V lost 5 bases and J 2 bases, leaving 15 bases between the germline ends. CDR1 SEHNR and CDR2 FQNEAQ come from the germline V gene (reference sequence). The DNA for the CDR3 is TGTGCCAGCAGCGCACCAGGGAACTTAAACACCGGGGAGCTGTTTTTT. This sequence encodes CASSAPGNLNTGELFF.

J is TRBJ2-3 and V is TRBV7-2; 9 positions agree with TRBD2. Germline values: CDR1 SGHTA, CDR2 FQGNSA. This CDR3 contains 14 residues. V was pared by 8 bases and J by 2 bases, with 5 bases of the junction left unmatched. Written as DNA, the CDR3 is TGTGCCAGCCCCCCTAGCGGGGCCACAGATACGCAGTATTTT. Translated, it gives CASPPSGATDTQYF.

The chain combines TRBV5-1 with TRBJ1-1; 9 bases are shared with TRBD1. Germline V gene lookup returns CDR1 SGHRS and CDR2 YFSETQ. The junction had 11 bases not matched to a gene; V was cut back by 1 base and J by 4 bases. The CDR3 consists of 17 residues. The CDR3 region is CASSLLPGTGQGTEAFF. Here the CDR3 DNA reads TGCGCCAGCAGCTTGCTCCCCGGGACAGGGCAGGGCACTGAAGCTTTCTTT.

This clonotype was seen at least ten times. This chain links TRBV5-1 with TRBJ2-3; either TRBD1 or TRBD2 may supply D (5 bases each). CDR1 and CDR2 from the germline V gene are SGHRS and YFSETQ. The CDR3 has 16 residues. V was clipped by 0 bases and J by 3 bases, with 14 bases between them. Written as DNA, the CDR3 is TGCGCCAGCAGCTTGGTTGGTCCTGGGGGAACAGATACGCAGTATTTT. This translates into CASSLVGPGGTDTQYF.

This clonotype is classed as medium-sized. The chain employs TRBV10-3 and TRBJ2-1, with 10 positions matching TRBD1. The V gene's germline CDR1 is ENHRY and CDR2 SYGVKD. The length of the CDR3 is 16 residues. J gave up 8 bases and V 6 bases, and 13 bases lay outside the gene matches. CDR3 in DNA: TGTGCCATCAGGACCAACCGGGACAGGGGTTGGGATGAGCAGTTCTTC. Translating it yields CAIRTNRDRGWDEQFF.

The V gene is TRBV7-2, the J gene TRBJ2-3, with 7 bases lining up with TRBD2. CDR3 length: 15 amino acids. The germline gives CDR1 SGHTA, CDR2 FQGNSA. J was trimmed by 0 bases and V by 8 bases; bases with no gene match: 8. CDR3 bases: TGTGCCAGCGGCGGGGGTCACTTTAGCACAGATACGCAGTATTTT. Translated, it gives CASGGGHFSTDTQYF.

This clonotype appeared many times. CDR3 sequence reads: CASSPRLTGAGTGELFF. The CDR3, as DNA: TGTGCCAGCAGCCCCCGCTTGACAGGGGCAGGAACCGGGGAGCTGTTTTTT. The chain recombines TRBV4-2 with TRBJ2-2, with TRBD1 matching 8 bases. This CDR3 region has 17 residues. Germline lookup yields CDR1 LGHNA and CDR2 YNFKEQ. V lost 4 bases and J lost 5; bases outside the gene matches: 12.

The V gene is TRBV5-1, the J gene TRBJ2-3; D possibly uses TRBD1 or TRBD2 (5 bases each). CDR3 size: 15 residues. CDR1 is SGHRS, CDR2 YFSETQ, per germline. Between the trimmed V and J ends, which lost 4 bases and 2 bases, there was a span of 14 bases. CDR3 coding DNA: TGCGCCAGCAGCCTAGGGGACGGAAACACAGATACGCAGTATTTT. It yields the protein CASSLGDGNTDTQYF.